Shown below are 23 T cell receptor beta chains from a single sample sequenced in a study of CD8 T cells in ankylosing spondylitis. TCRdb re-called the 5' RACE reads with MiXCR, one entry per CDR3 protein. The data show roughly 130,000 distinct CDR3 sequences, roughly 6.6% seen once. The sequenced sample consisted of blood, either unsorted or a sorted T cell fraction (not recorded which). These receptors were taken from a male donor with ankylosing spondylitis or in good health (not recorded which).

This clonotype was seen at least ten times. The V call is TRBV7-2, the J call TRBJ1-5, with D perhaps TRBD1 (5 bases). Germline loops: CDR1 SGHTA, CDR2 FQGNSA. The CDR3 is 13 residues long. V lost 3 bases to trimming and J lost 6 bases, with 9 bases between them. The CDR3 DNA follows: TGTGCCAGCAGCTTGCAGGGAGGTCAGCCCCAGCATTTT. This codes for CASSLQGGQPQHF.

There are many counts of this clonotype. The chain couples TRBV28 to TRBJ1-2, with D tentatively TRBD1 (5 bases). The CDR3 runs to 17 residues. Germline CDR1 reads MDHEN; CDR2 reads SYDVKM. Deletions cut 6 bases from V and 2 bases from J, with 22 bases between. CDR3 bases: TGTGCCAGCAGATTAAAGCTGCGCCCGGGACTCAACTATGGCTACACCTTC. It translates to CASRLKLRPGLNYGYTF.

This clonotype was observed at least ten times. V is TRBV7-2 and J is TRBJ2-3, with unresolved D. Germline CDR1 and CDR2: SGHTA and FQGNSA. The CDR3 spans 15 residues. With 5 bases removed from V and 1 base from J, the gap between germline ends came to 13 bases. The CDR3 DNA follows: TGTGCCAGCAGCCGCCTTGCGGTGGGCACAGATACGCAGTATTTT. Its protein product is CASSRLAVGTDTQYF.

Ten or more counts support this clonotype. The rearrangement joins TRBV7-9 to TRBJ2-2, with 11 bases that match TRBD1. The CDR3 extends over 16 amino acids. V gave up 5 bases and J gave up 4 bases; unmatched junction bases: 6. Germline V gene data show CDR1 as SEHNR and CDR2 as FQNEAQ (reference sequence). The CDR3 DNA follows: TGTGCCAGCAGCAAGAGGACAGGGGGCGTCACCGGGGAGCTGTTTTTT. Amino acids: CASSKRTGGVTGELFF.

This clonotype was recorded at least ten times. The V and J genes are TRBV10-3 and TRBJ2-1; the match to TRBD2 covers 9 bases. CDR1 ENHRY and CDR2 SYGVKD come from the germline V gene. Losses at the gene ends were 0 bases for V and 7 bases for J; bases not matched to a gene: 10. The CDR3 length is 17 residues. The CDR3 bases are TGTGCCATCAGTGAGTCGATCGTTAGCGGGGGTCGAAATGAGCAGTTCTTC. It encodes CAISESIVSGGRNEQFF.

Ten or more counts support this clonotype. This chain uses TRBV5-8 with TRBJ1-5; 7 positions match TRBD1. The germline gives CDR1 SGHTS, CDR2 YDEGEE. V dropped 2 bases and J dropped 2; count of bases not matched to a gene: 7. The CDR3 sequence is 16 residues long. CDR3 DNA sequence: TGTGCCAGCAGCTTCAGGGGGACGACAGGCAATCAGCCCCAGCATTTT. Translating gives CASSFRGTTGNQPQHF.

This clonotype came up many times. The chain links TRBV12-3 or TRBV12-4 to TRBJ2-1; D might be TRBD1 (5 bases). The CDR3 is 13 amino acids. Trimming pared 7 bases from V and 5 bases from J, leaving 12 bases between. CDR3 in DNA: TGTGCCAGCACAATACAGGAAAACAATGAGCAGTTCTTC. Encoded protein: CASTIQENNEQFF.

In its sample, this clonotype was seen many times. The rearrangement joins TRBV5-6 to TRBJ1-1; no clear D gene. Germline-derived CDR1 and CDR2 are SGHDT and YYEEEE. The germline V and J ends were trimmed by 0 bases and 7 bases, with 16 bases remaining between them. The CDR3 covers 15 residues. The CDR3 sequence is CASSLAFGPKGEAFF. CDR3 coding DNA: TGTGCCAGCAGCTTGGCCTTTGGCCCGAAGGGTGAAGCTTTCTTT.

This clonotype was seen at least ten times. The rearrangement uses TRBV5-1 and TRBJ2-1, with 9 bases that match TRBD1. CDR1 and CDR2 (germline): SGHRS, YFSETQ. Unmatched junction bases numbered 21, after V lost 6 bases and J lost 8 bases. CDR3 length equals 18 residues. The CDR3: CASNRQPPGQGSVDEQFF. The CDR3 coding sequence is TGCGCCAGCAATCGACAACCTCCGGGACAGGGTAGTGTCGATGAGCAGTTCTTC.

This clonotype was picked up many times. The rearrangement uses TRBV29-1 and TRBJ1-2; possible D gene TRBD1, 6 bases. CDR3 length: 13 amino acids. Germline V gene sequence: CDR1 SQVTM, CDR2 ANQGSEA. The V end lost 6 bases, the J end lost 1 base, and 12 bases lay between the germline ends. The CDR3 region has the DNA TGCAGCGTCGAGAACAGGGTTAACTATGGCTACACCTTC. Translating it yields CSVENRVNYGYTF.

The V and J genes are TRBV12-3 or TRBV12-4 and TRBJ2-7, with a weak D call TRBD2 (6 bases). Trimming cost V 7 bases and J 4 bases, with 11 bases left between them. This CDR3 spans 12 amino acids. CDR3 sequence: CASTSGRYEQYF. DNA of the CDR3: TGTGCCAGCACGAGCGGGCGGTACGAGCAGTACTTC.

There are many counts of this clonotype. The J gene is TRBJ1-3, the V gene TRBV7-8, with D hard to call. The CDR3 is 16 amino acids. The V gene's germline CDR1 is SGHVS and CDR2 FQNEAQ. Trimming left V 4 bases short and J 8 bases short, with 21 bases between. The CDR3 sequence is CASSWPHGGLQDTIYF. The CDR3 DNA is TGTGCCAGCAGCTGGCCTCACGGCGGACTTCAGGACACCATATATTTT.

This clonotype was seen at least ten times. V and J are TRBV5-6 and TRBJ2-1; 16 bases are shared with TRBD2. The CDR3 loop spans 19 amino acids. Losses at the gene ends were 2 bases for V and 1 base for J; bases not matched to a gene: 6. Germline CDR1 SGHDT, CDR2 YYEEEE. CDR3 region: CASSFGTSGGALSYNEQFF. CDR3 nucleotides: TGTGCCAGCAGCTTCGGGACTAGCGGGGGGGCGTTATCCTACAATGAGCAGTTCTTC.

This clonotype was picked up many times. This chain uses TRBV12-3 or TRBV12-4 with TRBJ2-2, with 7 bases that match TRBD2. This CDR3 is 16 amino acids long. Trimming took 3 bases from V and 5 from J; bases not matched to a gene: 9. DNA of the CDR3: TGTGCCAGCAGTTTGCTGGCGGGAGAATGGACCGGGGAGCTGTTTTTT. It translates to CASSLLAGEWTGELFF.

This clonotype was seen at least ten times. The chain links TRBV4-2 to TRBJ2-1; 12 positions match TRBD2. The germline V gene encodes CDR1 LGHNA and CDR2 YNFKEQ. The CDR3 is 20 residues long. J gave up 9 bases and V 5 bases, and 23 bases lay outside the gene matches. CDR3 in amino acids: CASSDDKLAGGQKITSEQFF. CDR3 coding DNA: TGTGCCAGCAGCGATGACAAACTAGCGGGGGGCCAAAAGATTACAAGTGAGCAGTTCTTC.

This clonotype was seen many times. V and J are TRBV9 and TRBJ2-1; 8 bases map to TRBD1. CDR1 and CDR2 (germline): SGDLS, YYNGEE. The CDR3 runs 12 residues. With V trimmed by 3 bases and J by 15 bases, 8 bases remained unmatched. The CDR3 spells CASSAPQGATFF. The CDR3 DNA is TGTGCCAGCAGCGCTCCCCAGGGGGCCACGTTCTTC.

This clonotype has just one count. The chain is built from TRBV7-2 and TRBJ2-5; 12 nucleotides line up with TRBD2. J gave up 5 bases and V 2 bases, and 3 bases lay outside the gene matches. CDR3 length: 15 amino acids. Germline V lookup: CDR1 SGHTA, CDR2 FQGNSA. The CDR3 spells CASSLRLAGGETQYF. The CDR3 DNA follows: TGTGCCAGCAGCTTAAGGCTAGCGGGAGGGGAGACCCAGTACTTC.

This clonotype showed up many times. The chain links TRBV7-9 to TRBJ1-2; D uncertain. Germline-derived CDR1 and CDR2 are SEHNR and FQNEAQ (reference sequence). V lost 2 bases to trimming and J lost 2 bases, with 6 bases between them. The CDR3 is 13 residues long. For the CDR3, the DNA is TGTGCCAGCAGCTTATACAGCAACTATGGCTACACCTTC. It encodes CASSLYSNYGYTF.

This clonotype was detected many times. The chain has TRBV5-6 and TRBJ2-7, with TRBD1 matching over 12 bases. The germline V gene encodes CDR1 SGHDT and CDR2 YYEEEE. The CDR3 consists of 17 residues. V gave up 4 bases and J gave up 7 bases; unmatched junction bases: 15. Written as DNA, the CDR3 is TGTGCCAGCAGCCGCGTGAGAAACCGGGACAGGGGGCAGGAGCAGTACTTC. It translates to CASSRVRNRDRGQEQYF.

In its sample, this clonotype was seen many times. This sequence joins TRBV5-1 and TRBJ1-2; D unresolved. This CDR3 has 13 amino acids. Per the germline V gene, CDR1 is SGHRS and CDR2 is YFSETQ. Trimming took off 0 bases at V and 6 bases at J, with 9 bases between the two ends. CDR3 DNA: TGCGCCAGCAGCTTGGCCCCGGGGAATGGCTACACCTTC. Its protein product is CASSLAPGNGYTF.

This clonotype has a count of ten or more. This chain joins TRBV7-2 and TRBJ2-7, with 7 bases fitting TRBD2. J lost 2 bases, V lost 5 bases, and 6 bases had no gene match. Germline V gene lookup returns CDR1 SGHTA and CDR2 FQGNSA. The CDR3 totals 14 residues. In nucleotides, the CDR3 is TGTGCCAGCAGCAGCACTAGCGAGCCCTACGAGCAGTACTTC. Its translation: CASSSTSEPYEQYF.

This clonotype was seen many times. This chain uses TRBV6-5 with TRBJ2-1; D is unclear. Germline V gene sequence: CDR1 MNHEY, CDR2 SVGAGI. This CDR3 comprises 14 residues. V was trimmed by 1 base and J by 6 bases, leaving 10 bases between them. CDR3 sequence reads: CASSYYLDGNEQFF. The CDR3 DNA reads TGTGCCAGCAGTTACTATCTCGATGGCAATGAGCAGTTCTTC.

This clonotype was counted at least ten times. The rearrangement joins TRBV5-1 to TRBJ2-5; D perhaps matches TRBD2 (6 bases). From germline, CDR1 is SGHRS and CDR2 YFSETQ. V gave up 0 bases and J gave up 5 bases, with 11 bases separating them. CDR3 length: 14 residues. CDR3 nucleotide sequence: TGCGCCAGCAGCTTGGCCGCGGGAATGGAGACCCAGTACTTC. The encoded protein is CASSLAAGMETQYF.